These T cell receptor beta chains were read from a single sample in a study of liver allograft versus peripheral blood T cells. TCRdb reprocessed the reads with MiXCR, giving one entry per CDR3 protein. The sample holds 7,500 to 8,500 distinct CDR3 sequences, about 15% seen once. Receptor source: a human patient who had a liver transplant. Some of the T cells may derive from the graft donor. CDR3s include the opening cysteine and the closing phenylalanine or tryptophan. A D gene is named only where the DNA matches it firmly. For some rows the clone size is stated as once, few or many, or as a class when expanded; others skip it.

- | 14 | TRBJ1-5 | TRBV6-2/TRBV6-3 | medium-sized | TGTGCCAGCAGTTCCGCCGGGGGGAATCAGCCCCAGCATTTT | CASSSAGGNQPQHF
TRBD1 | 14 | TRBJ1-5 | TRBV18 | medium-sized | TGTGCCAGCTCACGCGGGACAGAGAATCAGCCCCAGCATTTT | CASSRGTENQPQHF
TRBD1 | 15 | TRBJ1-1 | TRBV19 | medium-sized | TGTGCCAGTAGTATAGCTGCCACAGGGGATACTGAAGCTTTCTTT | CASSIAATGDTEAFF
- | 15 | TRBJ1-1 | TRBV18 | medium-sized | TGTGCCAGCTCACCGAGTCCCACCCCGAACACTGAAGCTTTCTTT | CASSPSPTPNTEAFF
- | 14 | TRBJ2-3 | TRBV28 | - | TGTGCCAGCAGCCAGCACGGAGGTGCAGATACGCAGTATTTT | CASSQHGGADTQYF
TRBD1 | 15 | TRBJ1-1 | TRBV19 | - | TGTGCCAGTAGTATTGTACAGGGGGCTCGGACTGAAGCTTTCTTT | CASSIVQGARTEAFF
TRBD1 | 13 | TRBJ1-2 | TRBV10-3 | medium-sized | TGTGCCATAGGACAGGGCTGGTTCTATGGCTACACCTTC | CAIGQGWFYGYTF
- | 14 | TRBJ1-2 | TRBV20-1 | many | TGCAGTGCTCTTCCTGGGCGGACCAACTATGGCTACACCTTC | CSALPGRTNYGYTF
- | 14 | TRBJ2-2 | TRBV10-3 | - | TGTGCCATCAGTGCCGCGGCGAACACCGGGGAGCTGTTTTTT | CAISAAANTGELFF
TRBD1 | 15 | TRBJ2-7 | TRBV19 | many | TGTGCCACATCAGCTACCGGGACAGGGTGGTACGAGCAGTACTTC | CATSATGTGWYEQYF
TRBD1 | 16 | TRBJ1-1 | TRBV28 | medium-sized | TGTGCCAGCAGTCCTAGCGGTCAGGGGGGGAACACTGAAGCTTTCTTT | CASSPSGQGGNTEAFF
TRBD1 | 15 | TRBJ1-6 | TRBV19 | medium-sized | TGTGCCAGTAGTATTCGGGACAGGGGCGACTCACCCCTCCACTTT | CASSIRDRGDSPLHF
TRBD1 | 14 | TRBJ1-1 | TRBV19 | medium-sized | TGTGCCAGTAGTAACAGGGGGGGGAACACTGAAGCTTTCTTT | CASSNRGGNTEAFF
- | 13 | TRBJ1-4 | TRBV20-1 | few | TGCAGTGCCACCCGGGGGGGTCGGGAAAAACTGTTTTTT | CSATRGGREKLFF
- | 12 | TRBJ1-3 | TRBV9 | - | TGTGCCAGCAGAAAGGGGGGGAACACCATATATTTT | CASRKGGNTIYF
- | 13 | TRBJ1-5 | TRBV6-2/TRBV6-3 | medium-sized | TGTGCCAGCAGCCAAAACAGCGGGGGGCCCCAGCATTTT | CASSQNSGGPQHF
- | 14 | TRBJ1-1 | TRBV19 | medium-sized | TGTGCCAGTAGTTCATCAACAGGGTTCACTGAAGCTTTCTTT | CASSSSTGFTEAFF
- | 14 | TRBJ1-1 | TRBV6-6 | medium-sized | TGTGCCAGCCTCAAGAGGGGGGTGGGCACTGAAGCTTTCTTT | CASLKRGVGTEAFF
TRBD1 | 13 | TRBJ1-2 | TRBV10-3 | medium-sized | TGTGCCATCACTCGGGACAGCTCCTATGGCTACACCTTC | CAITRDSSYGYTF
TRBD1 | 15 | TRBJ2-3 | TRBV19 | many | TGTGCCAGTAGTATAAGGGACAGGGGGACAGATACGCAGTATTTT | CASSIRDRGTDTQYF
- | 14 | TRBJ1-6 | TRBV6-1 | medium-sized | TGTGCCAGCAGTGAAAATGGGGAGGGTCTTCCCCTCCACTTT | CASSENGEGLPLHF
TRBD1 | 14 | TRBJ1-4 | TRBV11-2 | - | TGTGCCAGCAGCCGAGGGGGCAAGGTTGAAAAACTGTTTTTT | CASSRGGKVEKLFF
TRBD1 | 19 | TRBJ1-4 | TRBV6-6 | medium-sized | TGTGCCAGCAGTTACTCGCCGGGACAGGGAGTGTATAGGGATGAAAAACTGTTTTTT | CASSYSPGQGVYRDEKLFF
TRBD1 | 15 | TRBJ1-5 | TRBV19 | - | TGTGCCAGTAGTTGGACAGGGGGCCTTAGGAAGCCCCAGCATTTT | CASSWTGGLRKPQHF
- | 14 | TRBJ1-2 | TRBV20-1 | few | TGCAGTGCCGGGGGCACAGGGAACGACTATGGCTACACCTTC | CSAGGTGNDYGYTF
- | 15 | TRBJ1-1 | TRBV18 | medium-sized | TGTGCCAGCTCCCTGGTCGGGGGGCCTGGCTTTGAAGCTTTCTTT | CASSLVGGPGFEAFF
TRBD1 | 13 | TRBJ1-2 | TRBV6-5 | medium-sized | TGTGCCAGCAGTTATTGGCAGGGGGCTGGCTACACCTTC | CASSYWQGAGYTF
- | 14 | TRBJ1-1 | TRBV6-2/TRBV6-3 | medium-sized | TGTGCCAGCAGTTACAACGGGGTGGGCACTGAAGCTTTCTTT | CASSYNGVGTEAFF
- | 15 | TRBJ2-7 | TRBV7-9 | few | TGTGCCAGCAGCCTAGGGGATTGGAGCTCCTACGAGCAGTACTTC | CASSLGDWSSYEQYF
- | 15 | TRBJ1-5 | TRBV6-1 | many | TGTGCCAGCAGTGAACGGGGGGTTAACAATCAGCCCCAGCATTTT | CASSERGVNNQPQHF
TRBD1 | 13 | TRBJ1-1 | TRBV7-9 | - | TGTGCCAGCAGCTATGCCGGGACAGCCGAAGCTTTCTTT | CASSYAGTAEAFF
- | 13 | TRBJ1-5 | TRBV29-1 | medium-sized | TGCAGCGTTGAAGGTCAGGTTGGGCAGCCCCAGCATTTT | CSVEGQVGQPQHF
- | 13 | TRBJ1-2 | TRBV19 | many | TGTGCCAGTAGTATTGAAGTCAACTATGGCTACACCTTC | CASSIEVNYGYTF
- | 13 | TRBJ2-1 | TRBV12-3/TRBV12-4 | - | TGTGCCAGCAGTTATCCTAACTACAATGAGCAGTTCTTC | CASSYPNYNEQFF
- | 13 | TRBJ1-5 | TRBV18 | medium-sized | TGTGCCAGCTCGCAGGGGAGCAATCAGCCCCAGCATTTT | CASSQGSNQPQHF
TRBD1 | 17 | TRBJ1-6 | TRBV27 | medium-sized | TGTGCCAGCAGTCTAGTGGGCAGGGGGGGTAGTAATTCACCCCTCCACTTT | CASSLVGRGGSNSPLHF
TRBD1 | 16 | TRBJ1-6 | TRBV5-4 | medium-sized | TGTGCCAGCAGCTACGAGGGACAGCCTAATAATTCACCCCTCCACTTT | CASSYEGQPNNSPLHF
- | 17 | TRBJ1-2 | TRBV19 | once | TGTGCCAGTAGTACCGCCGGCGACGGCCCCGAGGGGTATGGCTACACCTTC | CASSTAGDGPEGYGYTF
- | 16 | TRBJ1-3 | TRBV7-2 | medium-sized | TGTGCCAGCAGCCCCTTAGGCGGGTACTCTGGAAACACCATATATTTT | CASSPLGGYSGNTIYF
- | 14 | TRBJ2-3 | TRBV19 | once | TGTGCCAGTAGTCCCCCGGATAGAGGGGATACGCAGTATTTT | CASSPPDRGDTQYF
TRBD1 | 13 | TRBJ2-7 | TRBV20-1 | few | TGCAGTGCCAGCCGGGACAGGGGCTACGAGCAGTACTTC | CSASRDRGYEQYF
- | 16 | TRBJ1-2 | TRBV6-5 | medium-sized | TGTGCCAGCAGTTACTTACCAGGGGTGCTCGGCTATGGCTACACCTTC | CASSYLPGVLGYGYTF
TRBD2 | 15 | TRBJ2-5 | TRBV5-4 | few | TGTGCCAGCAGCTTAGCGGGGGGGCGACAAGAGACCCAGTACTTC | CASSLAGGRQETQYF
- | 13 | TRBJ1-1 | TRBV6-2/TRBV6-3 | medium-sized | TGTGCCAGCAGTGATACAGTGAGCACTGAAGCTTTCTTT | CASSDTVSTEAFF
TRBD1 | 14 | TRBJ1-1 | TRBV6-2/TRBV6-3 | medium-sized | TGTGCCAGCAGTGGACAGACAGGGGAAGCTGAAGCTTTCTTT | CASSGQTGEAEAFF
- | 15 | TRBJ2-7 | TRBV18 | medium-sized | TGTGCCAGCTCACCAGTGCCAGGAGGCACCTACGAGCAGTACTTC | CASSPVPGGTYEQYF
- | 17 | TRBJ1-3 | TRBV6-5 | medium-sized | TGTGCCAGCAGTTCTCCCTCGGGACGGAACTCTGGAAACACCATATATTTT | CASSSPSGRNSGNTIYF
TRBD1 | 18 | TRBJ2-6 | TRBV9 | - | TGTGCCAGCAGCCCTTCGGGACAGGGCTGGTCCGGGGCCAACGTCCTGACTTTC | CASSPSGQGWSGANVLTF